What follows are 28 T cell receptor beta chains derived from one specimen sequenced in a study of breast tumors, draining lymph nodes, adjacent tissues. TCRdb itself ran the multiplex PCR reads through MiXCR, one entry per CDR3 protein. The sample records some 49,000 distinct CDR3 sequences, 23% being singletons. The sample was breast tumor tissue. The receptor source for this set is a female donor with breast cancer. Some clones in this sample may be carry-over from other donors' samples.

The chain joins TRBV19 to TRBJ1-4, with D unresolved. The germline CDR1 and CDR2 sequences are LNHDA and SQIVND (reference sequence). The V gene lost 10 bases and the J gene lost 0 bases, with 24 bases spanning the gap. The CDR3 has 18 residues. CDR3 region: CANRNRGRYISTNEKLFF. The CDR3 DNA reads as TGTGCCAACCGAAATCGCGGCAGGTACATATCAACTAATGAAAAACTGTTTTTT. Full variable domain (outside the CDR3, taken from reference TRBV19 and TRBJ1-4): DGGITQSPKYLFRKEGQNVTLSCEQNLNHDAMYWYRQDPGQGLRLIYYSQIVNDFQKGDIAEGYSVSREKKESFPLTVTSAQKNPTAFYLCANRNRGRYISTNEKLFFGSGTQLSVL.

This clonotype occurred many times. In nucleotides, the CDR3 is TGTGCCAGCAGTCGCGTCCAGGGGGGGGTCTACGAGCAGTACTTC. Its protein product is CASSRVQGGVYEQYF. The chain couples TRBV28 to TRBJ2-7; either TRBD1 or TRBD2 may fit D (7 bases each). From germline, CDR1 is MDHEN and CDR2 SYDVKM. Deletions cut 5 bases from V and 3 bases from J, with 17 bases between. The CDR3 is 15 amino acids.

This clonotype has a count of ten or more. The rearrangement links TRBV20-1 to TRBJ2-7; D uncertain. There are 13 residues in the CDR3. The V end lost 2 bases, the J end lost 0 bases, and 8 bases lay between the germline ends. Germline V gene lookup returns CDR1 DFQATT and CDR2 SNEGSKA (reference sequence). The CDR3 loop is CSARTGPSYEQYF. CDR3 in DNA: TGCAGTGCTAGAACCGGGCCCTCCTACGAGCAGTACTTC.

The sample holds many counts of this clonotype. This rearrangement joins TRBV20-1 to TRBJ2-3; D remains unclear. V was pared by 4 bases and J by 2 bases, with 10 bases between. The CDR3 is 13 amino acids. Germline values: CDR1 DFQATT, CDR2 SNEGSKA (reference sequence). In DNA form, the CDR3 reads TGCAGTGCTAAGCCGGGTTTCACAGATACGCAGTATTTT. Translated, it gives CSAKPGFTDTQYF.

At least ten counts were recorded for this clonotype. This chain links TRBV5-6 with TRBJ2-7; no definite D call. Germline assignment: CDR1 SGHDT and CDR2 YYEEEE. This CDR3 contains 13 residues. V was shortened by 2 bases and J by 6 bases, with 12 bases between the two germline ends. The CDR3 spells CASSFWELLEQYF. The DNA of the CDR3 is TGTGCCAGCAGCTTCTGGGAACTCCTCGAGCAGTACTTC.

A remark on this clonotype: A read error may be the cause here, since a much bigger clone is one base away. The rearrangement uses TRBV12-3 or TRBV12-4 and TRBJ1-2; D is uncertain. CDR3 length equals 13 residues. This CDR3 is CASSLNSNYGNTF. In nucleotides, the CDR3 is TGTGCCAGCAGTTTAAACAGCAACTATGGCAACACCTTC.

This clonotype was detected many times. The gene calls are TRBV18 and TRBJ2-7, with 10 bases that match TRBD1. CDR1 is KGHSH and CDR2 is LQKENI in the germline V gene. With 6 bases clipped from V and 2 bases from J, the junction kept 4 bases outside the gene matches. The CDR3 runs to 14 residues. The CDR3 DNA reads as TGTGCCAGCTCCCGACAGGGGGCTACCTACGAGCAGTACTTC. This sequence encodes CASSRQGATYEQYF.

The table lists this clonotype with many counts. This chain connects TRBV10-3 to TRBJ2-1; 7 nucleotides line up with TRBD1. This CDR3 is 13 amino acids long. Germline CDR1 and CDR2: ENHRY and SYGVKD. V was pared by 4 bases and J by 9 bases, with 6 bases of the junction left unmatched. The CDR3 bases are TGTGCCATCAGTGGCACAGGGGTTCTTGAGCAGTTCTTC. The encoded protein is CAISGTGVLEQFF.

This clonotype was detected many times. The chain uses TRBV7-6 and TRBJ1-5, with D hard to call. Trimming cost V 3 bases and J 6 bases, with 6 bases left between them. This CDR3 region has 12 residues. Germline V gives CDR1 SGHVS, CDR2 FNYEAQ. The DNA of the CDR3 is TGTGCCAGCAGCTTTTTTGGTCAGCCCCAGCATTTT. Encoded protein: CASSFFGQPQHF.

This clonotype was seen ten or more times. V usage is TRBV10-2 and J usage is TRBJ2-3; 8 bases fit TRBD1. CDR1 and CDR2 from the germline V gene are WSHSY and SAAADI. The J segment lost 6 bases and the V segment lost 3 bases, leaving 8 bases of the junction unmatched. This CDR3 is 15 amino acids long. CDR3 in DNA: TGCGCCAGCAGTGATGGACAGGGAAGGTTGGATACGCAGTATTTT. This encodes CASSDGQGRLDTQYF.

This clonotype was counted ten times or more. The chain employs TRBV5-1 and TRBJ2-3; D may match TRBD1 or TRBD2 (5 bases each). Trimming took off 5 bases at V and 2 bases at J, with 12 bases between the two ends. The germline gives CDR1 SGHRS, CDR2 YFSETQ. The CDR3 totals 14 residues. The CDR3 DNA follows: TGCGCCAGCAGTTCCGGGGACGCCACAGATACGCAGTATTTT. Encoded protein: CASSSGDATDTQYF.

This clonotype was observed at least ten times. The chain uses TRBV5-4 and TRBJ2-1; a weak D match, TRBD1 (6 bases). Germline lookup yields CDR1 SGHNT and CDR2 YYREEE (reference sequence). The CDR3 has 14 residues. The V gene lost 0 bases and the J gene lost 9 bases, with 13 bases spanning the gap. The CDR3, as DNA: TGTGCCAGCAGCTTGGGGGGGCGTCGGTCTGAGCAGTTCTTC. Amino acids: CASSLGGRRSEQFF.

Comment on this clonotype: A read error may be the cause here, since a much bigger clone is one base away. The CDR3 DNA sequence: TGTGCCAGCAGTCAACAGGGGGCTGACTATGGCTACACCTTC. It translates to CASSQQGADYGYTF. The rearrangement links TRBV27 to TRBJ1-2; 9 bases match TRBD1. V dropped 5 bases and J dropped 3; count of bases not matched to a gene: 4. The CDR3 has 14 residues. Germline V gene data show CDR1 as MNHEY and CDR2 as SMNVEV (reference sequence).

The table lists this clonotype with many counts. The rearrangement uses TRBV11-2 and TRBJ1-2; TRBD1 matches 7 bases. Germline V gene sequence: CDR1 SGHAT, CDR2 FQNNGV. The CDR3 has 14 amino acids. Trimming cost V 0 bases and J 8 bases; bases outside gene matches: 6. Here the CDR3 DNA reads TGTGCCAGCAGCTTAGAGACGACAGGGAGAGGCTACACCTTC. It specifies CASSLETTGRGYTF. Full variable domain (rest looked up from reference TRBV11-2 and TRBJ1-2): EAGVAQSPRYKIIEKRQSVAFWCNPISGHATLYWYQQILGQGPKLLIQFQNNGVVDDSQLPKDRFSAERLKGVDSTLKIQPAKLEDSAVYLCASSLETTGRGYTFGSGTRLTVV.

This clonotype was seen at least ten times. This chain links TRBV29-1 with TRBJ2-3; D possibly uses TRBD1 or TRBD2 (5 bases each). Per the germline V gene, CDR1 is SQVTM and CDR2 is ANQGSEA. V lost 4 bases, J lost 1 base, and 15 bases lay in between. The length of the CDR3 is 15 residues. CDR3 sequence: CSVGGGESGTDTQYF. DNA of the CDR3: TGCAGCGTTGGTGGGGGTGAGTCGGGCACAGATACGCAGTATTTT.

This clonotype came up many times. The rearrangement joins TRBV9 to TRBJ2-3; D unclear. V lost 0 bases to trimming and J lost 2 bases, with 16 bases between them. Germline values: CDR1 SGDLS, CDR2 YYNGEE. The CDR3 sequence is 17 residues long. CDR3 nucleotides: TGTGCCAGCAGCGTAGAAACAGTGTCACTCCACACAGATACGCAGTATTTT. Translating it yields CASSVETVSLHTDTQYF.

This clonotype was found many times. This CDR3 is CSARDPTGVDTIYF. In nucleotides, the CDR3 is TGCAGTGCTAGAGATCCCACAGGGGTTGACACCATATATTTT. The rearrangement uses TRBV20-1 and TRBJ1-3, with 7 bases that match TRBD1. CDR3 length equals 14 residues. Germline V gives CDR1 DFQATT, CDR2 SNEGSKA (reference sequence). Trimming removed 0 bases from V and 8 bases from J; junction bases left unmatched: 7.

This clonotype was counted many times. V and J are TRBV9 and TRBJ2-7; D is uncertain. This CDR3 spans 15 amino acids. The ends were cut back, 0 bases at V and 1 base at J, with 11 bases in the middle. CDR1 and CDR2 from the germline V gene are SGDLS and YYNGEE. CDR3 region: CASSVAASSSYEQYF. The CDR3 DNA follows: TGTGCCAGCAGCGTAGCGGCCTCATCGTCCTACGAGCAGTACTTC.

This clonotype came up many times. CDR3 nucleotide sequence: TGTGCCAGCAGTCTCATGACAGCCTCCTACGAGCAGTACTTC. It codes for CASSLMTASYEQYF. The chain couples TRBV6-5 to TRBJ2-7; perhaps TRBD1 as D (5 bases). The CDR3 consists of 14 residues. Looked up from germline, CDR1 is MNHEY and CDR2 is SVGAGI. V dropped 5 bases and J dropped 0 bases, with 11 bases sitting between them.

V is TRBV9 and J is TRBJ2-1; perhaps D is TRBD1 or TRBD2 (6 bases each). Germline V gives CDR1 SGDLS, CDR2 YYNGEE. V was shortened by 0 bases and J by 3 bases, with 10 bases between the two germline ends. There are 15 residues in the CDR3. CDR3 in DNA: TGTGCCAGCAGCGTAGGGGGGGCCAACTACAATGAGCAGTTCTTC. This translates into CASSVGGANYNEQFF. Looking up the rest from reference TRBV9 and TRBJ2-1 gives the full variable domain: DSGVTQTPKHLITATGQRVTLRCSPRSGDLSVYWYQQSLDQGLQFLIQYYNGEERAKGNILERFSAQQFPDLHSELNLSSLELGDSALYFCASSVGGANYNEQFFGPGTRLTVL.

This clonotype was recorded many times. CDR3 sequence reads: CASSQEATANYGYTF. The CDR3 coding sequence is TGTGCCAGCAGCCAAGAGGCGACAGCTAACTATGGCTACACCTTC. The chain employs TRBV4-2 and TRBJ1-2; perhaps TRBD1 as D (5 bases). This CDR3 is 15 amino acids long. CDR1 is LGHNA and CDR2 is YNFKEQ in the germline V gene. Trimming cost V 0 bases and J 0 bases, with 8 bases left between them.

This clonotype occurred a few times. This chain links TRBV12-3 or TRBV12-4 with TRBJ2-5; TRBD1 or TRBD2 may be the D gene (6 bases each). With 5 bases removed from V and 4 bases from J, the gap between germline ends came to 23 bases. CDR3 length: 17 residues. CDR3 DNA sequence: TGTGCCAGCAGTGTAGGGGGGATTTGGGGGGCGAGAGAGACCCAGTACTTC. Translating it yields CASSVGGIWGARETQYF.

This clonotype was seen repeatedly, ten times or more. The chain employs TRBV7-6 and TRBJ2-3; 11 bases are shared with TRBD2. Germline CDR1 reads SGHVS; CDR2 reads FNYEAQ. There are 16 residues in the CDR3. The J segment lost 3 bases and the V segment lost 5 bases, leaving 7 bases of the junction unmatched. As DNA, the CDR3 is TGTGCCAGCAGCCCGTATAGCGGGGGGGGGACAGATACGCAGTATTTT. This sequence encodes CASSPYSGGGTDTQYF. Drawing the rest from reference TRBV7-6 and TRBJ2-3, the complete variable domain is GAGVSQSPRYKVTKRGQDVALRCDPISGHVSLYWYRQALGQGPEFLTYFNYEAQQDKSGLPNDRFSAERPEGSISTLTIQRTEQRDSAMYRCASSPYSGGGTDTQYFGPGTRLTVL.

The chain joins TRBV12-3 or TRBV12-4 to TRBJ1-1, with unresolved D. Trimming left V 3 bases short and J 5 bases short, with 10 bases between. This CDR3 spans 13 amino acids. The CDR3 region has the DNA TGTGCCAGCAGTTTTGAAGGAAAAACTGAAGCTTTCTTT. Its protein product is CASSFEGKTEAFF.

With regard to this clonotype: This may come from a read error, since a much larger clone is one base off. CDR3 bases: TGTGCCAGCAGCGCGACCGACATGGGACTAGCGGGAGTGGAGCTCTTC. Translating gives CASSATDMGLAGVELF. This sequence joins TRBV9 and TRBJ2-1; TRBD2 aligns across 14 bases. This CDR3 is 16 amino acids long. The germline gives CDR1 SGDLS, CDR2 YYNGEE.

This clonotype was counted many times. This sequence joins TRBV9 and TRBJ2-3; D is unclear. This CDR3 has 12 residues. Germline CDR1 SGDLS, CDR2 YYNGEE. The V end was cut by 0 bases, the J end by 4 bases, with 3 bases between. The CDR3 loop reads CASSVGSDTQYF. For the CDR3, the DNA is TGTGCCAGCAGCGTAGGATCAGATACGCAGTATTTT.

This clonotype showed up many times. The rearrangement joins TRBV15 to TRBJ2-2, with a weak D call TRBD2 (6 bases). Trimming took off 4 bases at V and 1 base at J, with 16 bases between the two ends. The V gene's germline CDR1 is LNHNV and CDR2 YYDKDF (reference sequence). There are 17 residues in the CDR3. CDR3 sequence (DNA): TGTGCCACCAGCACCTCTTATGGGGGGTTGAACACCGGGGAGCTGTTTTTT. Translated: CATSTSYGGLNTGELFF.

This clonotype was found many times. V and J are TRBV5-6 and TRBJ1-3, with D perhaps matching TRBD1 (5 bases). Germline CDR1 reads SGHDT; CDR2 reads YYEEEE. CDR3 length: 15 residues. Trimming removed 7 bases at V and 5 bases at J, with 19 bases between. This CDR3 reads CASRLRGSLRNTIYF. Written as DNA, the CDR3 is TGTGCCAGCCGATTACGGGGCTCTCTGAGAAACACCATATATTTT.